This T cell receptor beta chain was sequenced during a study of blood T cell repertoires in COVID-19. Study at large: COVID-19 samples from acute and convalescent phases originated in the United States, Italy and Spain. T cells, B-cell-depleted T cells, or PBMCs supplied cDNA or gDNA.

Authors' processing steps: Reference gene primer amplification gave nucleated cell count estimates. Method: immunoSEQ multiplex PCR; TCRdb's copy keeps in-frame clones and lacks some. Clone size and the V and J calls come from that table; the DNA yielded D and trimming. The table includes approximately 130,000 clones, around 87% detected once. Trimming removed 1 base from V and 6 bases from J; junction bases left unmatched: 6. This CDR3 spans 16 amino acids. Germline V gene lookup returns CDR1 MNHEY and CDR2 SVGEGT. This chain joins TRBV6-2 or TRBV6-3 and TRBJ2-1; 10 bases are a match to TRBD2. The sequencing input was peripheral blood. The receptor was isolated from a woman between 50 and 59 years old who had recovered from COVID-19. In DNA, the CDR3 is TGTGCCAGCAGTTACTACAGCGGGGGGGCCGGCAATGAGCAGTTCTTC. Translating it yields CASSYYSGGAGNEQFF.